These 12 T cell receptor beta chains came from one sample sequenced in a study of response to subunit inactivated influenza vaccine. TCRdb reanalysed the RT-PCR reads using MiXCR and keeps one entry per CDR3 protein. The sample has hundreds of thousands of distinct CDR3 sequences; approximately 14% are singletons. The sample consisted of PBMCs from blood, taken 14 days before vaccination. These receptors all come from a man between 50 and 59 years old who received an inactivated influenza vaccine.

This clonotype was found a few times. This chain joins TRBV12-3 or TRBV12-4 and TRBJ2-2, with 11 bases fitting TRBD2. Germline trimming cut 7 bases from V and 4 bases from J; bases unmatched to any gene: 8. The CDR3 totals 16 residues. As DNA, the CDR3 is TGTGCCAGCACCTTAGGTGGGACTAGCGGCACCGGGGAGCTGTTTTTT. Amino acid sequence: CASTLGGTSGTGELFF.

This chain links TRBV12-3 or TRBV12-4 with TRBJ2-7; TRBD1 matches 10 bases. J was trimmed by 2 bases and V by 6 bases; bases with no gene match: 7. This CDR3 is 15 amino acids long. DNA of the CDR3: TGTGCCAGCAGCCTAGGGACAGGGGAAACCTACGAGCAGTACTTC. This encodes CASSLGTGETYEQYF.

The CDR3 protein is CASSLGPGQGIMGYTF. The DNA of the CDR3 is TGTGCCAGCAGCTTAGGTCCGGGACAGGGTATAATGGGCTACACCTTC. The chain combines TRBV5-5 with TRBJ1-2; TRBD1 aligns across 9 bases. V trimming: 2 bases; J trimming: 8 bases; junction bases outside the gene matches: 13. The V gene's germline CDR1 is SGHKS and CDR2 YYEKEE (reference sequence). The CDR3 is made up of 16 amino acids.

Ten or more counts support this clonotype. The chain uses TRBV7-2 and TRBJ2-3; D unclear. The germline V and J ends were trimmed by 1 base and 0 bases, with 11 bases remaining between them. The CDR3 is made up of 16 amino acids. Per germline, CDR1 SGHTA and CDR2 FQGNSA. The CDR3 DNA reads TGTGCCAGCAGCTTAGTGGCGGTGACTAGCACAGATACGCAGTATTTT. Translating gives CASSLVAVTSTDTQYF.

The genes are TRBV29-1 and TRBJ2-7, with D maybe TRBD1 (5 bases). The germline V and J ends were trimmed by 4 bases and 2 bases, with 9 bases remaining between them. The CDR3 is made up of 12 amino acids. Germline lookup yields CDR1 SQVTM and CDR2 ANQGSEA. This chain's CDR3 is CSVGRGTYEQYF. The CDR3, as DNA: TGCAGCGTTGGTAGGGGTACCTACGAGCAGTACTTC.

This clonotype has only a few counts. V gene TRBV29-1 combines with J gene TRBJ2-3, with a possible D match to TRBD1 (6 bases). V lost 7 bases and J lost 1, with 9 bases in between. The V gene's germline CDR1 is SQVTM and CDR2 ANQGSEA. This CDR3 spans 12 amino acids. As DNA, the CDR3 is TGCAGCGGAAGACAGGGCACAGATACGCAGTATTTT. Its translation is CSGRQGTDTQYF.

The chain links TRBV29-1 to TRBJ2-7; D not certain. Trimming stripped 4 bases from V and 3 bases from J, with 16 bases between. The CDR3 totals 14 residues. Germline V gives CDR1 SQVTM, CDR2 ANQGSEA. The CDR3 is CSVVFISNLYEQYF. The CDR3 DNA reads TGCAGCGTTGTTTTTATATCGAATCTCTACGAGCAGTACTTC.

This clonotype was counted ten times or more. V and J are TRBV28 and TRBJ1-1; D is unclear. Germline values: CDR1 MDHEN, CDR2 SYDVKM. The CDR3 runs 14 residues. The ends were cut back, 3 bases at V and 4 bases at J, with 12 bases in the middle. In DNA, the CDR3 is TGTGCCAGCAGTTTCACCCTGGGTCCCACTGAAGCTTTCTTT. Amino acid sequence: CASSFTLGPTEAFF.

This clonotype was found many times. The chain recombines TRBV12-3 or TRBV12-4 with TRBJ1-4; 10 nucleotides agree with TRBD1. The V segment lost 3 bases and the J segment 10 bases; nucleotides outside the gene matches: 5. The CDR3 is 14 residues long. The CDR3 DNA is TGTGCCAGCAGTTTCCGGGACAGGGGTGGAAAACTGTTTTTT. Translating gives CASSFRDRGGKLFF.

This clonotype was seen a handful of times. The rearrangement joins TRBV11-2 to TRBJ1-4; no definite D call. Trimming removed 8 bases from V and 2 bases from J, with 9 bases in between. Germline V lookup: CDR1 SGHAT, CDR2 FQNNGV. The CDR3 has 13 residues. CDR3 sequence: CASGIGTNEKLFF. For the CDR3, the DNA is TGTGCCAGCGGAATCGGTACTAATGAAAAACTGTTTTTT.

This clonotype was counted between two and nine times. This chain links TRBV20-1 with TRBJ1-1; unclear D gene. The CDR3 runs to 11 residues. Trimming removed 5 bases from V and 4 bases from J, with 8 bases in between. The germline V gene encodes CDR1 DFQATT and CDR2 SNEGSKA (reference sequence). The CDR3 DNA is TGCAGTGCTTTCGGTGGCACTGAAGCTTTCTTT. Translating gives CSAFGGTEAFF.

Only a few counts were recorded for this clonotype. The chain combines TRBV7-6 with TRBJ2-2; no firm D call. Germline values: CDR1 SGHVS, CDR2 FNYEAQ. V lost 6 bases and J lost 6, with 11 bases in between. The CDR3 contains 13 residues. The CDR3 spells CASRGIGAGELFF. In DNA, the CDR3 is TGTGCCAGCAGGGGTATTGGGGCCGGGGAGCTGTTTTTT.